This entry concerns a single TCR beta chain. Assay used: immunoSEQ multiplex PCR; TCRdb lists only in-frame clones, some missing. The table has 20,000 to 25,000 clones, 80% to 90% seen once. Controls had myeloablative marrow grafts with methotrexate and calcineurin inhibitor, sampled at 1 year. Germline V lookup: CDR1 SGHVS, CDR2 FQNEAQ. Trimming took off 9 bases at V and 2 bases at J, with 25 bases between the two ends. The CDR3 sequence is 17 residues long. The data derive from a study of T cells after posttransplantation cyclophosphamide. This chain connects TRBV7-8 to TRBJ1-1; D possibly corresponds to TRBD1 (6 bases). The sequence was collected from a female patient between 30 and 39 years old who received an allogeneic stem cell transplant from an unrelated donor, was CMV-positive, and had acute and chronic GVHD. The graft donor may have given rise to some T cells. Sequenced material: PBMCs, taken 350 to 400 days after allogeneic stem cell transplant with calcineurin inhibitor and methotrexate. CDR3 region: CASQRWAGEGLNTEAFF. The CDR3 DNA reads TGTGCCAGTCAACGATGGGCAGGGGAGGGTCTAAACACTGAAGCTTTCTTT.